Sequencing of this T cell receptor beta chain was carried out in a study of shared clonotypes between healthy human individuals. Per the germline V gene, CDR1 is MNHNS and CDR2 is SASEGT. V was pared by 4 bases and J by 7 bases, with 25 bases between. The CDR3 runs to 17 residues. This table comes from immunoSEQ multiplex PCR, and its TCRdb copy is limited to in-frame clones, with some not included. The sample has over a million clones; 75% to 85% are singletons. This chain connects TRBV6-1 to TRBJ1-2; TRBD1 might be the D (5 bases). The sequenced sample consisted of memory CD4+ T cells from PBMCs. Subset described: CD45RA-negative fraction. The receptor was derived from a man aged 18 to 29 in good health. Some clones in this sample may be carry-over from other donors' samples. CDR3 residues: CASSAFYHGDSRPGYTF. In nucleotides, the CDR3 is TGTGCCAGCAGTGCCTTCTACCACGGGGACTCTCGGCCTGGCTACACCTTC.